This T cell receptor beta chain was found in a study of T cell responses to AZD1222 COVID-19 vaccine. Germline CDR1 is LGHDT and CDR2 is YNNKEL (reference sequence). This CDR3 contains 16 residues. Trimming removed 3 bases from V and 0 bases from J, with 12 bases in between. Libraries were prepared by immunoSEQ multiplex PCR; TCRdb keeps only in-frame clonotypes and omits some of them. This sample has fewer than 150,000 clones; 93% occur once, and the top ten carry around 5%. V and J are TRBV3-1 (or the pseudogene TRBV3-2) and TRBJ1-3; TRBD1 might be the D (6 bases). The sequence was collected from an adult who received the AZD1222 COVID-19 vaccine. This sample comprised peripheral blood, obtained 28 days after the second AZD1222 dose. The CDR3 bases are TGTGCCAGCAGCCAGGACAGATTTATCTCTGGAAACACCATATATTTT. Protein sequence: CASSQDRFISGNTIYF.